The rows below give T cell receptor beta chains drawn from one sample of a study of blood T cell repertoires in COVID-19. Generated by immunoSEQ multiplex PCR, the TCRdb table keeps only in-frame clones and is missing some. The sample lists some 220,000 clones; 65% to 90% were seen once. Input material: peripheral blood. These receptors all come from a man between 50 and 59 years old with COVID-19, enrolled during active disease. CDR3s include the opening cysteine and the closing phenylalanine or tryptophan. D genes are given only for firm matches. Part of the rows lack a size; the others show once, few, many or a class for expanded clones.

d_gene	v_gene	abundance	j_gene	CDR3aa	CDR3nt
TRBD1	TRBV25-1	.	TRBJ1-4	CASSETGTENEKLFF	TGTGCCAGCAGTGAAACCGGGACAGAGAATGAAAAACTGTTTTTT
TRBD1	TRBV13	.	TRBJ2-5	CASSLSQGVETQYF	TGTGCCAGCAGCTTATCTCAGGGGGTTGAGACCCAGTACTTC
.	TRBV7-3	.	TRBJ2-2	CASSLSGRGGRTGELFF	TGTGCCAGCAGCTTAAGTGGCAGGGGAGGGAGAACCGGGGAGCTGTTTTTT
.	TRBV5-4	.	TRBJ1-2	CASSLESRGQGYTF	TGTGCCAGCAGCTTGGAGAGCAGGGGCCAAGGCTACACCTTC
TRBD1	TRBV3-1/TRBV3-2	few	TRBJ1-1	CASSHHPGQGGPEAFF	TGTGCCAGCAGCCATCACCCGGGACAGGGGGGCCCTGAAGCTTTCTTT
TRBD2	TRBV27	.	TRBJ2-3	CASSIRTSGGVTDTQYF	TGTGCCAGCAGCATCAGGACTAGCGGGGGGGTCACAGATACGCAGTATTTT
.	TRBV2	few	TRBJ1-1	CASNRQVAEAFF	TGTGCCAGCAACCGACAGGTCGCTGAAGCTTTCTTT
TRBD2	TRBV24-1	few	TRBJ2-1	CATSDNSGGPYNEQFF	TGTGCCACCAGTGATAATAGCGGGGGGCCCTACAATGAGCAGTTCTTC
.	TRBV18	.	TRBJ1-5	CASSPPGTNQPQHF	TGTGCCAGCTCACCACCAGGGACAAATCAGCCCCAGCATTTT
TRBD2	TRBV3-1/TRBV3-2	.	TRBJ2-3	CASSQVAGGPTDTQYF	TGTGCCAGCAGCCAGGTAGCGGGGGGGCCCACAGATACGCAGTATTTT
.	TRBV5-6	.	TRBJ1-1	CASSLGQYTEAFF	TGTGCCAGCAGCTTGGGGCAGTACACTGAAGCTTTCTTT
TRBD1	TRBV9	once	TRBJ1-4	CASSDPFGQAGEKLFF	TGTGCCAGCAGCGACCCCTTCGGACAGGCTGGTGAAAAACTGTTTTTT
.	TRBV9	.	TRBJ2-1	CASSVAQGRSSSYNEQFF	TGTGCCAGCAGCGTAGCTCAAGGGAGGTCGAGCTCCTACAATGAGCAGTTCTTC
TRBD2	TRBV27	once	TRBJ2-1	CASSLRLAGNNEQFF	TGTGCCAGCAGTTTACGCCTAGCGGGGAACAATGAGCAGTTCTTC
.	TRBV4-3	.	TRBJ1-2	CASSQDATAWSGYTF	TGCGCCAGCAGCCAAGATGCCACCGCCTGGAGCGGCTACACCTTC
TRBD2	TRBV7-9	.	TRBJ2-1	CASSTGLSSYNEQFF	TGTGCCAGCAGCACGGGACTAAGCTCCTACAATGAGCAGTTCTTC
TRBD1	TRBV28	once	TRBJ2-3	CASSLRPRDRAKTDTQYF	TGTGCCAGCAGTTTACGCCCCCGGGACAGGGCAAAAACAGATACGCAGTATTTT